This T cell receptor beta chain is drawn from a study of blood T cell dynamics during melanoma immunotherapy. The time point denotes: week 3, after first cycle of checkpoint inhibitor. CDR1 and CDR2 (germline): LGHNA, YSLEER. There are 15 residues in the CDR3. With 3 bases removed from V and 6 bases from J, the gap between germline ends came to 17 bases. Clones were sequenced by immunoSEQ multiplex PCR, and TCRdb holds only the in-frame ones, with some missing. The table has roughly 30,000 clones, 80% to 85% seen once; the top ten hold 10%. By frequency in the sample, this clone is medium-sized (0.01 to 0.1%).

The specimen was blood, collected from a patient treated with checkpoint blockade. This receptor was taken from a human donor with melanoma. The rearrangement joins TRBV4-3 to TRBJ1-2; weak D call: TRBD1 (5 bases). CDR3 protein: CASSHTAGTFNGYTF. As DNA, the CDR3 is TGCGCCAGCAGCCACACCGCGGGGACGTTCAATGGCTACACCTTC.